This TCR beta chain appears in the sequencing data of a study of T cell repertoires in cytomegalovirus infection. TCRdb re-analysed the reads in MiXCR, keeping a single row per CDR3 protein. The sample shows roughly 27,000 distinct CDR3 sequences, under 20% of them seen only once. The CDR3 contains 13 residues. The germline V gene has CDR1 DFQATT and CDR2 SNEGSKA (reference sequence). V lost 3 bases and J lost 1, with 9 bases in between. The sample holds a few counts of this clonotype. Its antigen is currently unknown. Overall study findings and caveats: Within the response measured ex vivo, HLA-C-restricted CMV-specific TCR beta clonotypes were dominant.

The material was CD8+ T cells from cultured PBMCs, obtained from culture after CMV antigen stimulation. This clonotype originated in a human donor in good health (CMV status not recorded). Some clones in this sample may be carry-over from other donors' samples. The V call is TRBV20-1, the J call TRBJ1-1; D unclear. The CDR3 is CSASLKRNTEAFF. In DNA, the CDR3 is TGCAGTGCTAGCCTTAAGAGGAACACTGAAGCTTTCTTT.